This is a list of T cell receptor beta chains from one sample in a study of cytomegalovirus exposure and HLA in healthy donors. Profiling relied on immunoSEQ multiplex PCR, and the TCRdb table lists in-frame clones only, not all of them. The sample lists some 150,000 clones, about 81% occurring once. Material for sequencing was PBMCs. Source of these receptors: a woman aged 45-65 years in good health and CMV-seropositive. CDR3s include the opening cysteine and the closing phenylalanine or tryptophan. A D gene is named only where the DNA matches it firmly. Where a row states a size, it is once, few, many or the class of an expanded clone; other rows omit it.

>TRBJ2-7|TRBV10-3|TRBD2|.
TGTGCCATCAGTGTAGCGGGAGGACCGTACGAGCAGTACTTC
CAISVAGGPYEQYF
>TRBJ1-1|TRBV6-5|TRBD1|.
TGTGCCAGCAGTAACCTCGGGACAGCGAACACTGAAGCTTTCTTT
CASSNLGTANTEAFF
>TRBJ1-6|TRBV15|.|.
TGTGCCACCAGCAGACATAGTCCGGGACAATCTCCCCTCCACTTT
CATSRHSPGQSPLHF
>TRBJ2-3|TRBV6-5|.|.
TGTGCCAGCAGACCGAGACTAGGAGGAGATACGCAGTATTTT
CASRPRLGGDTQYF
>TRBJ1-2|TRBV27|TRBD1|.
TGTGCCAGCAGTTGGGCACAGGGGAACTATGGCTACACCTTC
CASSWAQGNYGYTF
>TRBJ2-1|TRBV19|TRBD1|.
TGTGCCAGTAGGAAAATGACAGGGAACTCCTACAATGAGCAGTTCTTC
CASRKMTGNSYNEQFF
>TRBJ2-5|TRBV5-1|TRBD2|.
TGCGCCAGCAGCTTTCTAGCGGGAGAATGGGAGACCCAGTACTTC
CASSFLAGEWETQYF
>TRBJ1-2|TRBV5-4|TRBD1|.
TGTGCCAGCAGCTTGGGAGACAGGGAGAACTATGGCTACACCTTC
CASSLGDRENYGYTF
>TRBJ2-5|TRBV5-6|.|.
TGTGCCAGCAGCCGGGACTTCCTCAGCAGTGGGGAGACCCAGTACTTC
CASSRDFLSSGETQYF
>TRBJ2-7|TRBV2|.|.
TGTGCCAGCACCCAACAACAGGGAACCACCTACGAGCAGTACTTC
CASTQQQGTTYEQYF
>TRBJ1-5|TRBV18|.|few
TGTGCCAGCTCACCGTCCGGACCGGGGGGCAATCAGCCCCAGCATTTT
CASSPSGPGGNQPQHF
>TRBJ2-2|TRBV7-2|.|.
TGTGCCAGCAGCTTAGCGCTCCTATCCGGGGAGCTGTTTTTT
CASSLALLSGELFF
>TRBJ2-5|TRBV5-1|TRBD2|.
TGCGCCAGCAGGGATGGGAGGGAAGAGACCCAGTACTTC
CASRDGREETQYF
>TRBJ1-3|TRBV19|.|.
TGTGCCAGTATGCGTCAGGGTCGAAACACCATATATTTT
CASMRQGRNTIYF
>TRBJ1-2|TRBV4-1|TRBD1|.
TGCGCCAGCAGCCAAGGACAGGGAAAGAAGGGTGGCTACACCTTC
CASSQGQGKKGGYTF
>TRBJ1-2|TRBV7-9|.|.
TGTTCCAGCAGCCGAGGGTCGAACCGGGCAAACTATGGCTACACCTTC
CSSSRGSNRANYGYTF
>TRBJ2-3|TRBV7-2|TRBD2|.
TGTGCCAGCAGCTTAGTAGCGGGGGACTACACAGATACGCAGTATTTT
CASSLVAGDYTDTQYF
>TRBJ2-2|TRBV4-3|.|few
TGCGCCAGCAGCCTGGACAGGAACACCGGGGAGCTGTTTTTT
CASSLDRNTGELFF
>TRBJ1-2|TRBV2|TRBD1|.
TGTGCCAGCAGTCCCGCGGGACAGGTTAACTATGGCTACACCTTC
CASSPAGQVNYGYTF
>TRBJ2-1|TRBV28|.|.
TGTGCCAGCAGTTTATTGTATCGGCTAGCTTTAACCAAGAGCTCCTACAATGAGCAGTTCTTC
CASSLLYRLALTKSSYNEQFF
>TRBJ1-5|TRBV27|TRBD1|.
TGTGCCAGCAGCTACACAGGGGGGTGGGATCAGCCCCAGCATTTT
CASSYTGGWDQPQHF
>TRBJ1-1|TRBV29-1|.|.
TGCAGCGTGACAGGGAACACTGAAGCTTTCTTT
CSVTGNTEAFF
>TRBJ2-6|TRBV7-3|.|.
TGTGCCAGCAGCCAGACAGACTCTGGGGCCAACGTCCTGACTTTC
CASSQTDSGANVLTF
>TRBJ1-3|TRBV2|TRBD1|.
TGTGCCAGCTCCGGGACAGACGGAAACACCATATATTTT
CASSGTDGNTIYF
>TRBJ2-3|TRBV10-1|.|few
TGCGCCAGCAGTGATTTACCGGGGCAGGGGTCTAGCACAGATACGCAGTATTTT
CASSDLPGQGSSTDTQYF
>TRBJ1-2|TRBV28|.|.
TGTGCCAGCAAGGACAGACAGTTACATGGCTACACCTTC
CASKDRQLHGYTF
>TRBJ1-2|TRBV5-4|.|.
TGTGCCAGCAGCTCAGGCGGGGAGGCTGGCTACACCTTC
CASSSGGEAGYTF
>TRBJ2-7|TRBV4-1|TRBD1|.
TGCGCCAGCAGCCGCCCCGGGACAGGGGGCCGCTACGAGCAGTACTTC
CASSRPGTGGRYEQYF
>TRBJ1-2|TRBV6-1|TRBD1|.
TGTGCCAGCAGTGAATGGAGCGGACAGGCGTTTGGCTACACCTTC
CASSEWSGQAFGYTF
>TRBJ2-2|TRBV10-2|.|.
TGCGCCAGCAACCTCGGGGAGCCCACCGGGGAGCTGTTTTTT
CASNLGEPTGELFF
>TRBJ2-7|TRBV28|TRBD2|.
TGTGCCAGCAGTTTCCCTACTAGCGCGAGCTCCTACGAGCAGTACTTC
CASSFPTSASSYEQYF
>TRBJ2-1|TRBV30|TRBD2|.
TGTGCCTGGAGTGCCGGGACTAGCGACTACAATGAGCAGTTCTTC
CAWSAGTSDYNEQFF
>TRBJ1-5|TRBV19|.|once
TGTGCCAGTAGTATTCGGGGGTACAATCAGCCCCAGCATTTT
CASSIRGYNQPQHF
>TRBJ1-1|TRBV30|.|.
TGTGCCTGGAAGGTACAGGCTGGTTGGAACACTGAAGCTTTCTTT
CAWKVQAGWNTEAFF
>TRBJ1-2|TRBV2|TRBD1|.
TGTGCCAGCAGCCTGACAGGGGGCCCGAACTATGGCTACACCTTC
CASSLTGGPNYGYTF
>TRBJ2-7|TRBV7-2|TRBD1|.
TGTGCCAGCAGCACGGGGACAGAGGTCCACGAGCAGTACTTC
CASSTGTEVHEQYF
>TRBJ1-1|TRBV9|.|.
TGTGCCAGCAGCGCGGCCAGGGGAGATAAGACTGAAGCTTTCTTT
CASSAARGDKTEAFF
>TRBJ2-5|TRBV7-8|.|.
TGTGCCAGCAGCTTCTCGTACCAAGAGACCCAGTACTTC
CASSFSYQETQYF
>TRBJ2-1|TRBV7-2|.|.
TGTGCCAGCAGTACTCGGCAGGGATATGAGCAGTTCTTC
CASSTRQGYEQFF
>TRBJ2-7|TRBV2|TRBD1|.
TGTGCCAGCAGTAACAGGGGAATGGTAGGCGAGCAGTACTTC
CASSNRGMVGEQYF
>TRBJ1-4|TRBV29-1|.|.
TGCAGCGTCGTCGCTACAGGGTTAGGGGAAAAACTGTTTTTT
CSVVATGLGEKLFF
>TRBJ1-5|TRBV7-8|.|.
TGTGCCAGCAGCTCGCTAGTGGCCCAGGGAAGCAATCAGCCCCAGCATTTT
CASSSLVAQGSNQPQHF
>TRBJ2-2|TRBV9|TRBD2|.
TGTGCCAGCAGCGTAGGGGGGGGGTATCCCGGGGAGCTGTTTTTT
CASSVGGGYPGELFF